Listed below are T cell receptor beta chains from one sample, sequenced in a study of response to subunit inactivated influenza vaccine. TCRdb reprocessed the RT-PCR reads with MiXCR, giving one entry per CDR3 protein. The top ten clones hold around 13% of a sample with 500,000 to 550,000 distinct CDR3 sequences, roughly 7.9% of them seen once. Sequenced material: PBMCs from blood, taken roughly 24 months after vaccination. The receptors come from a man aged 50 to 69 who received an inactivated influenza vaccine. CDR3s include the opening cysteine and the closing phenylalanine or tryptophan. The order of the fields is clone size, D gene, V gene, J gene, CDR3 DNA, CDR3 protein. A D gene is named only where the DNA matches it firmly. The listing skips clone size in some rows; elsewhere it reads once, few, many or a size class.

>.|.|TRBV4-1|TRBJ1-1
TGCGCCAGCAGTCTTCCTACGGGGGTTCGGAACACTGAAGCTTTCTTT
CASSLPTGVRNTEAFF
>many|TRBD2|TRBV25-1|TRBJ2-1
TGTGCCAGCAGTGAATCTCAGGTAGCGGGAGTGTCTGAGCAGTTCTTC
CASSESQVAGVSEQFF
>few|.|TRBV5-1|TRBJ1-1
TGCGCCAGCAGCTTACGGACGCGGAACACTGAAGCTTTCTTT
CASSLRTRNTEAFF
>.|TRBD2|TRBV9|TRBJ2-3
TGTGCCAGCAGCGTAGGCGGGACTAGCGCCGATACGCAGTATTTT
CASSVGGTSADTQYF
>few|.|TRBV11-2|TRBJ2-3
TGTGCCAGCAGCGCAGGGGGGGGGCCCACAGATACGCAGTATTTT
CASSAGGGPTDTQYF
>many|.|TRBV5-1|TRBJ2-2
TGCGCCAGCAGCTTGGTGACTACGAACACCGGGGAGCTGTTTTTT
CASSLVTTNTGELFF
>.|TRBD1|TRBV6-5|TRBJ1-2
TGTGCCAGCAGTTACTCGGCAGGGGGTTCCTATGGCTACACCTTC
CASSYSAGGSYGYTF
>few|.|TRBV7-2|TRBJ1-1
TGTGCCAGCAGCTTAGAGGGGGGCGTCGCCACTGAAGCTTTCTTT
CASSLEGGVATEAFF
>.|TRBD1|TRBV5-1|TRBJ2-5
TGCGCCAGCAGCCCAAGACAGGGTTCGCAGACCCAGTACTTC
CASSPRQGSQTQYF
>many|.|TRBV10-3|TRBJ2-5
TGTGCCATCACGCCACAGCCCGAAGGGACCCAGTACTTC
CAITPQPEGTQYF
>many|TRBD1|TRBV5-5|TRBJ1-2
TGTGCCAGCAGCTTGGGGACAGGTTTCTACACCTTC
CASSLGTGFYTF
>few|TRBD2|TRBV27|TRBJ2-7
TGTGCCAGCAGTTTACTAGCGGGTAGCCCCTACGAGCAGTACTTC
CASSLLAGSPYEQYF
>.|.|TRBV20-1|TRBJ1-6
TGCAGTGCTAGAGCCCGGGCAGGGAATTCACCCCTCCACTTT
CSARARAGNSPLHF
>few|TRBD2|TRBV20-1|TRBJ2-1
TGCAGTGCTAGAGGGCGGGAGGCCCCAACAATGAATGAGCAGTTCTTC
CSARGREAPTMNEQFF
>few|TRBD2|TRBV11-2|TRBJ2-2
TGTGCCAGCAGGCAGGGAGGGAGGGCGAACACCGGGGAGCTGTTTTTT
CASRQGGRANTGELFF
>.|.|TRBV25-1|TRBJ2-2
TGTGCCAGCAGTGAATCAGGGTACACCGGGGAGCTGTTTTTT
CASSESGYTGELFF
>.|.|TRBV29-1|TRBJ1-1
TGCAGCGTTGATAGCACGAACACTGAAGCTTTCTTT
CSVDSTNTEAFF
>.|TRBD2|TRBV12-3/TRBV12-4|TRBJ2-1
TGTGCCAGCAGTTTAACCGCGGGAGGGGGCTCCTACAATGAGCAGTTCTTC
CASSLTAGGGSYNEQFF
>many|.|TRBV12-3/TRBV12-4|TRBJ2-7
TGTGCCAGCAGTTCCTACAGGGGAGGCTACGAGCAGTACTTC
CASSSYRGGYEQYF
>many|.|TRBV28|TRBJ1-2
TGTGCCAGCACCAGGATTAACTATGGCTACACCTTC
CASTRINYGYTF
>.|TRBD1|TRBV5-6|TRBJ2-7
TGTGCCAGCCAACAGGGGCCCGAGCAGTACTTC
CASQQGPEQYF
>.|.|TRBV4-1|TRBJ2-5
TGCGCCAGCAGCCAAGACGCAGGGGACCAAGAGACCCAGTACTTC
CASSQDAGDQETQYF
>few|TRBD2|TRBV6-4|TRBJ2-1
TGTGCCAGCGGATCGGGAGGGAGCTCCTACAATGAGCAGTTCTTC
CASGSGGSSYNEQFF
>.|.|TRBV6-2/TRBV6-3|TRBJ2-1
TGTGCCAGCAGTTCCTACCCAGGACAGTCTGATGAGCAGTTCTTC
CASSSYPGQSDEQFF
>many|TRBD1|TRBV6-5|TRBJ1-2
TGTGCCAGCAGTTACTCTCCGGACAGGGGGCGAGGCTACACCTTC
CASSYSPDRGRGYTF
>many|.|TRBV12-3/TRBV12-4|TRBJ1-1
TGTGCCAGCAGTTTAGGGAGCAGGACCACTGAAGCTTTCTTT
CASSLGSRTTEAFF
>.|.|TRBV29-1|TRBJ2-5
TGCAGCGTTGCAGGAAGGGGGACGGAGACCCAGTACTTC
CSVAGRGTETQYF
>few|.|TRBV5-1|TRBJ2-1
TGCGCCAGCAGGCGGGGCTCGGACTCCTACAATGAGCAGTTCTTC
CASRRGSDSYNEQFF
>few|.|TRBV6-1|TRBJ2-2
TGTGCCAGCAGAAAGGGGCCCGGCGGGTACACCGGGGAGCTGTTTTTT
CASRKGPGGYTGELFF
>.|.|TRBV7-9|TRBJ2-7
TGTGCCAGCAGCCCGGTGGGTACCGCGCTTCACGAGCAGTACTTC
CASSPVGTALHEQYF
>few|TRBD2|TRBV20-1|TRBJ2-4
TGCAGTGCCAATAAAGGGTGGGGTAGCGGGAGGGCCAGGGACATTCAGTACTTC
CSANKGWGSGRARDIQYF
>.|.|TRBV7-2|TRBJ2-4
TGTGCCAGCAGCTTGGGAAGGGGGGCCAAAAACATTCAGTACTTC
CASSLGRGAKNIQYF
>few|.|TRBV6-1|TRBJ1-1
TGTGCCAGCAGGGGTCTAGGGGCCCTAGAAGCTTTCTTT
CASRGLGALEAFF
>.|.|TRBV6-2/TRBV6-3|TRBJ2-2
TGTGCCAGCAGTTACATGGGCGGGGAGCTGTTTTTT
CASSYMGGELFF
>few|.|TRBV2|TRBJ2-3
TGTGCCAGCAGTGTGGACCTAGTTAATACGCAGTATTTT
CASSVDLVNTQYF
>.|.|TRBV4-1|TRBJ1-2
TGCGCCAGCAGCCAAGCAGGGGATAGACTTTATGGCTACACCTTC
CASSQAGDRLYGYTF
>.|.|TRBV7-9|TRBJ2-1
TGTGCCAGCAGCTTCCCCCCCAGGAGCTCCTACAATGAGCAGTTCTTC
CASSFPPRSSYNEQFF
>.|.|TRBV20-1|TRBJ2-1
TGCAGTGCTAGACCCCTCCGCGGGGCCTACAATGAGCAGTTCTTC
CSARPLRGAYNEQFF
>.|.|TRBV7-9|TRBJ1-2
TGTGCCAGCAGCTTAGCGCACCTAAATGGCTACACCTTC
CASSLAHLNGYTF
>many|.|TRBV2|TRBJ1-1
TGTGCCAGCAGTGAACGGGGGCGTGAAGCTTTCTTT
CASSERGREAFF
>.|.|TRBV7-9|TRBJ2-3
TGTGCCAGCAGCTTAGAGAGCGGCCCAGATACGCAGTATTTT
CASSLESGPDTQYF
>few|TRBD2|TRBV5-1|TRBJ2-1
TGCGCCAGCAGTTTACTAGCGGGAGGTGTCAATGAGCAGTTCTTC
CASSLLAGGVNEQFF
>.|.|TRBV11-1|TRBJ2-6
TGTGCCAGCAGCGGATTGAGCTCTGGGGCCAACGTCCTGACTTTC
CASSGLSSGANVLTF
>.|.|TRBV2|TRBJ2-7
TGTGCCAGCAGTGACCGACGGACTTACGAGCAGTACTTC
CASSDRRTYEQYF
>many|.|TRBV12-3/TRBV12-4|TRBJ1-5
TGTGCCAGCAGTCCGCCGACAGGTTATAGCAATCAGCCCCAGCATTTT
CASSPPTGYSNQPQHF